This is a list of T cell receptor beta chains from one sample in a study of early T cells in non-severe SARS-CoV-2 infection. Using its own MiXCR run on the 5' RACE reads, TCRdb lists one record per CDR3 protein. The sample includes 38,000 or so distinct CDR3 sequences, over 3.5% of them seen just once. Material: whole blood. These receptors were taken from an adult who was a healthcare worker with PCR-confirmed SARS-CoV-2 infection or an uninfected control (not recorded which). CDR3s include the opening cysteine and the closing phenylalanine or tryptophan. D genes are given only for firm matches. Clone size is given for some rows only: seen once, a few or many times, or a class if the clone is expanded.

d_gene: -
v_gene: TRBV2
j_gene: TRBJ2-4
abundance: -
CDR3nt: TGTGCCAGCAGTGAACAGGGACCGGCCCTAGCCAAAAACATTCAGTACTTC
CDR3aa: CASSEQGPALAKNIQYF

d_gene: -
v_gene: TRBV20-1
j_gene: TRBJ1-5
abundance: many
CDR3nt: TGCAGTGCTCAGATGGGGTATCAGCCCCAGCATTTT
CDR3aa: CSAQMGYQPQHF

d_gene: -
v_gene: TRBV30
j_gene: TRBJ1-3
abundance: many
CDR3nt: TGTGCCTGGGCGACAGTGTCTGGAAACACCATATATTTT
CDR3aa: CAWATVSGNTIYF

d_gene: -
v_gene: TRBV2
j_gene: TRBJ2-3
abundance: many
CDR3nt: TGTGCCACCAGCCGGGACCGTAAAGATACGCAGTATTTT
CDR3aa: CATSRDRKDTQYF

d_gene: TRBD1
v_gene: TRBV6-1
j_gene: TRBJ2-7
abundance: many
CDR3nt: TGTGCCAGCAACCGGGACAGGCTCTCCTACGAGCAGTACTTC
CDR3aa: CASNRDRLSYEQYF

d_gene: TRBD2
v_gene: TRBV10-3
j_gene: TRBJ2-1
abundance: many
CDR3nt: TGTGCCATCAGTGAGCCTTACGCTCTTAGCGGGGGGCCATACAATGAGCAGTTCTTC
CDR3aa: CAISEPYALSGGPYNEQFF

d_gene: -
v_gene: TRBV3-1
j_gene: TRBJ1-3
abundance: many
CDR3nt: TGTGCCAGCAGCCAAGCATTCAGGGGCGCCTCTGGAAACACCATATATTTT
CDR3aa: CASSQAFRGASGNTIYF

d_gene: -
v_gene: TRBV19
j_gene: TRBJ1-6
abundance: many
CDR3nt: TGTGCCAGTAGTGTGATAAATTCACCCCTCCACTTT
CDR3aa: CASSVINSPLHF

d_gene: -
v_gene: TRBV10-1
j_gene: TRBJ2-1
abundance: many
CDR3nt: TGCGCCAGCAGTCAGGACAGCCCCAATGAGCAGTTCTTC
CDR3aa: CASSQDSPNEQFF

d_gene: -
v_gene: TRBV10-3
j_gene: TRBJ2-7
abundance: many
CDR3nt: TGTGCCATCAGTGAGTCCCCTTTGAATCCCAGCGAGCAGTACTTC
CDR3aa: CAISESPLNPSEQYF

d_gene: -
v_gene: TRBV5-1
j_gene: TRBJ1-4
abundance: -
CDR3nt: TGCGCCAGCAGCCCGACTCTGGGGGCTGAAAAACTGTTTTTT
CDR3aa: CASSPTLGAEKLFF

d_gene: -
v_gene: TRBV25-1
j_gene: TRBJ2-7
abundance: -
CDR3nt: TGTGCCAGCAGTGAAATGGACGAGCAGTACTTC
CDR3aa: CASSEMDEQYF

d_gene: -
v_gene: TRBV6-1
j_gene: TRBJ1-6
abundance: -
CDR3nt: TGTGCCAGCAGTGATGCTATCGGAGGGTTCGACAATTCACCCCTCCACTTT
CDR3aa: CASSDAIGGFDNSPLHF

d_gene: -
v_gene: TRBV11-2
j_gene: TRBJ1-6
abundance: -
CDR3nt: TGTGCCAGCAGCCCGGACCGGGGGAGCTCCTATAATTCACCCCTCCACTTT
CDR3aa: CASSPDRGSSYNSPLHF

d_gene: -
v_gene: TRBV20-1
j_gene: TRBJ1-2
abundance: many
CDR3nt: TGCAGTGCTACCAAGGGGGACTATGGCTACACCTTC
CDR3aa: CSATKGDYGYTF

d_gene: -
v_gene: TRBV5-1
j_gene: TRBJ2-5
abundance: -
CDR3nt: TGCGCCAGCAGCTTGGGGGCATCAGGAGGAGAGACCCAGTACTTC
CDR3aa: CASSLGASGGETQYF

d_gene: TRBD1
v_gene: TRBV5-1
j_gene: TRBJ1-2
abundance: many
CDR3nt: TGCGCCAGCAGCTGGACCGGGACAGAAACTAACTATGGCTACACCTTC
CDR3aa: CASSWTGTETNYGYTF

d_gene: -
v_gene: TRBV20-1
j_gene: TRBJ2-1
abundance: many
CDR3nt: TGCAGTGCTAGCCTTAGGGGTGTCCGGGGGCGAGATGAGCAGTTCTTC
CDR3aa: CSASLRGVRGRDEQFF

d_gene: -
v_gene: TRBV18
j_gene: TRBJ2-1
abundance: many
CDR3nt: TGTGCCAGCTCCCCTAGTGGGGGGGGCCAGAATGAGCAGTTCTTC
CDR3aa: CASSPSGGGQNEQFF

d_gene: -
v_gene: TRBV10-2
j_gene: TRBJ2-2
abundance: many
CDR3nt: TGCGCCAGCAGTGAGTTGCTTTCGGGGGAGCTGTTTTTT
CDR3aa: CASSELLSGELFF

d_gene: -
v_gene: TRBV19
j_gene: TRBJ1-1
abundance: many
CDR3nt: TGTGCCACCAAGGGGCTGGGACGAACTGAAGCTTTCTTT
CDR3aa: CATKGLGRTEAFF

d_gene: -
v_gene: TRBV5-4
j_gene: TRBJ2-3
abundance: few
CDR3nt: TGTGCCAGCAGCTTTGCGGCCCAGGATACGCAGTATTTT
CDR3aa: CASSFAAQDTQYF

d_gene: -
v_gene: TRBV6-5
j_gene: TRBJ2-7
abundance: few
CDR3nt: TGTGCCAGCAGTGAGGGCGCCCGCTACGAGCAGTACTTC
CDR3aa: CASSEGARYEQYF

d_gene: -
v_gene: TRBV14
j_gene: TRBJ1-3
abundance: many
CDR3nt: TGTGCCAGCAGTAGGGACATCGGAAACACCATATATTTT
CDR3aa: CASSRDIGNTIYF